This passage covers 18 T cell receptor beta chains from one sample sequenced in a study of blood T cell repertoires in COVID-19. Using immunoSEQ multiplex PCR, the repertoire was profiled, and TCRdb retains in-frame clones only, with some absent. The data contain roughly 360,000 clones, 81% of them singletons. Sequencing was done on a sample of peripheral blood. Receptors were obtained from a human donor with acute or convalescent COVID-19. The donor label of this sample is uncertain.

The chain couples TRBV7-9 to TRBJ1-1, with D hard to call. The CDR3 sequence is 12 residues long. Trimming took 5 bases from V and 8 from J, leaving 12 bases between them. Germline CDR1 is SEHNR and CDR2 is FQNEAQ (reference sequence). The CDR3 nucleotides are TGTGCCAGCAGCACACCACCGGGAGAAGCTTTCTTT. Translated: CASSTPPGEAFF. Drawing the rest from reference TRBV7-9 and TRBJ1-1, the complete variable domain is DTGVSQNPRHKITKRGQNVTFRCDPISEHNRLYWYRQTLGQGPEFLTYFQNEAQLEKSRLLSDRFSAERPKGSFSTLEIQRTEQGDSAMYLCASSTPPGEAFFGQGTRLTVV.

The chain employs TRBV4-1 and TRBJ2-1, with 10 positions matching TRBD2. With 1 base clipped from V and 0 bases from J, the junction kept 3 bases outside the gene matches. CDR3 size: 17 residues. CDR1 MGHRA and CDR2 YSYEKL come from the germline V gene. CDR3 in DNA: TGCGCCAGCAGCCAAGGCCTAGCGGGAGCCTCCTACAATGAGCAGTTCTTC. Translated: CASSQGLAGASYNEQFF.

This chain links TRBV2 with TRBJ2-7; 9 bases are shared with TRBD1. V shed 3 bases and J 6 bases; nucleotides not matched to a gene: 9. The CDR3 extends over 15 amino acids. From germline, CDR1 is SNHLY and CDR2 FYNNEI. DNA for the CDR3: TGTGCCAGCAGTGACCCGGGACAGGGCTTCTCCGAGCAGTACTTC. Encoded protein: CASSDPGQGFSEQYF.

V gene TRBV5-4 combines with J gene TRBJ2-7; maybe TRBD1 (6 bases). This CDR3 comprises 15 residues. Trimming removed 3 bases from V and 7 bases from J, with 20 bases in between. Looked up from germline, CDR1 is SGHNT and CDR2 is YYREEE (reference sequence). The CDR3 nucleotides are TGTGCCAGCAGCTCGGACAGAAGAAGAACGAGGGAGCAGTACTTC. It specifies CASSSDRRRTREQYF.

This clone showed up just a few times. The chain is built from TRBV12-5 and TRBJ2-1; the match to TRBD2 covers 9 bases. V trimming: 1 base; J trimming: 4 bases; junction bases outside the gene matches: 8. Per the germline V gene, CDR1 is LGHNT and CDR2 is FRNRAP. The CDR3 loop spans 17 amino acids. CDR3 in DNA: TGTGCTAGTGGTTTGGAAAGACTAGCGGTGACTTACAATGAGCAGTTCTTC. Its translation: CASGLERLAVTYNEQFF.

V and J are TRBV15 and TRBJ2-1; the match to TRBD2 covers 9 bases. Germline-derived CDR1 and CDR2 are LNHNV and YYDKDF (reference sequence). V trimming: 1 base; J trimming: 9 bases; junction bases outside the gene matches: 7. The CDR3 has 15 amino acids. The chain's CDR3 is CATSRVGRGGREQFF. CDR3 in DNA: TGTGCCACCAGCAGAGTGGGGCGGGGGGGCCGTGAGCAGTTCTTC.

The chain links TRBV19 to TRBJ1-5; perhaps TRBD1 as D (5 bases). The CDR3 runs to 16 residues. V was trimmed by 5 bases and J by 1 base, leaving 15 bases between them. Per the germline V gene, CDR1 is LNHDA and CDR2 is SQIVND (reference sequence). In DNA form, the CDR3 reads TGTGCCAGTAGTTCGCAGGGTTCTCGAAGCAATCAGCCCCAGCATTTT. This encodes CASSSQGSRSNQPQHF.

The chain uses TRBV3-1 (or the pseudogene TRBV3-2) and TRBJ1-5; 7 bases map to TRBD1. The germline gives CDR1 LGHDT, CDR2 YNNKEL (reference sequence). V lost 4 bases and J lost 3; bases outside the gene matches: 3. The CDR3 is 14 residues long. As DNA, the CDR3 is TGTGCCAGCAGCCCGGGGACAGTCAATCAGCCCCAGCATTTT. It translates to CASSPGTVNQPQHF.

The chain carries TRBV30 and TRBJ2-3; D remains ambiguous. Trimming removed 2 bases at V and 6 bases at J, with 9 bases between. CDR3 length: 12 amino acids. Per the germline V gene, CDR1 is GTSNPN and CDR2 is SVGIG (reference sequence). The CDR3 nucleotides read TGTGCCTGGAGTCTCTCAGCGGATACGCAGTATTTT. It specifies CAWSLSADTQYF.

DNA for the CDR3: TGTGCCAGCAGTCTAGAACCCGTCCCTTACGCTGACTACACCTTC. Translation gives CASSLEPVPYADYTF. This sequence joins TRBV27 and TRBJ1-2; D not resolved. Trimming cost V 5 bases and J 10 bases, with 23 bases left between them. This CDR3 is built from 15 residues. The germline V gene has CDR1 MNHEY and CDR2 SMNVEV (reference sequence).

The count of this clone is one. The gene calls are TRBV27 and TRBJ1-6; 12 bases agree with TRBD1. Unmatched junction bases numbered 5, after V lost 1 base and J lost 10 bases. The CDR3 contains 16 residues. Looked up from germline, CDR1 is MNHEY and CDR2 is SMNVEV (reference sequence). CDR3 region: CASSLFGTGGGSPLHF. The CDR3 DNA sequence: TGTGCCAGCAGTTTATTTGGGACAGGGGGCGGATCACCCCTCCACTTT.

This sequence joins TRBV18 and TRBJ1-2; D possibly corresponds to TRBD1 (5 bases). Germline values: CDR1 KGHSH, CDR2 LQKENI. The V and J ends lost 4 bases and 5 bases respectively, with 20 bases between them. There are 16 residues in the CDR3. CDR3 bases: TGTGCCAGCTCACTACTACCCCCCCAAGGGGAATATGGCTACACCTTC. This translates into CASSLLPPQGEYGYTF.

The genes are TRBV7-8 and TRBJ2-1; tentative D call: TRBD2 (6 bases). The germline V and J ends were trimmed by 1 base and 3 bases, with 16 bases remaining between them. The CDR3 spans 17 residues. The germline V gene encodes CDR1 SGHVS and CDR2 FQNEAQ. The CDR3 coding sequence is TGTGCCAGCAGCTTAGGCCCCAGCGGGTTAATCTACAATGAGCAGTTCTTC. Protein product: CASSLGPSGLIYNEQFF.

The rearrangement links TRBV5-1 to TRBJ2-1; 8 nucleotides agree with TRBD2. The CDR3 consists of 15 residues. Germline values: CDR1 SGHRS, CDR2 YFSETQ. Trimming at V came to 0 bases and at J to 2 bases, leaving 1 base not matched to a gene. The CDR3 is CASSLAGRAYNEQFF. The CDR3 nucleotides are TGCGCCAGCAGCTTGGCCGGGAGGGCCTACAATGAGCAGTTCTTC.

The CDR3 nucleotides read TGTGCTAGTGGCTTCGGACAGGGAAGCACAGATACGCAGTATTTT. Protein: CASGFGQGSTDTQYF. J is TRBJ2-3 and V is TRBV12-5, with 8 nucleotides matching TRBD1. Trimming cost V 6 bases and J 0 bases; bases outside gene matches: 5. The germline gives CDR1 LGHNT, CDR2 FRNRAP. The CDR3 spans 15 residues.

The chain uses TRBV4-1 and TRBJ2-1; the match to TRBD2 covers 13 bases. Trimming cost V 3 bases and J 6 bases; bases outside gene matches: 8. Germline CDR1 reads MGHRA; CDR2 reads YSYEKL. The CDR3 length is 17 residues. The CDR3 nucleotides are TGCGCCAGCAGCCAGAGCGAACTAGCGGGGGGGCGCAATGAGCAGTTCTTC. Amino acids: CASSQSELAGGRNEQFF.

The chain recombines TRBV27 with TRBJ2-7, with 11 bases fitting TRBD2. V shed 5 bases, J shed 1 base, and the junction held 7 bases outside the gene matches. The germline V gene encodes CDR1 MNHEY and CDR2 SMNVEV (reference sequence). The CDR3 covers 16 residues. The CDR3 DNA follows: TGTGCCAGCAGTCTTCGGACTAGCGGGTCTTCCTACGAGCAGTACTTC. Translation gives CASSLRTSGSSYEQYF.

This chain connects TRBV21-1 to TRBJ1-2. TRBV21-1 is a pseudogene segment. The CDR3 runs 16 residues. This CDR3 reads CASSKRSGGRNYGYTF. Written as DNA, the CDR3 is TGTGCCAGCAGCAAGAGGTCGGGGGGTCGTAACTATGGCTACACCTTC.